Sequencing of this TCR beta chain was carried out in a study of blood T cell repertoires in COVID-19. Looking at the study overall: Researchers got acute and convalescent COVID-19 samples from the United States, Italy and Spain. The cDNA or gDNA used as material had been derived from T cells, B-cell-depleted T cells, or PBMCs.

The authors' processing: Nucleated cell counts were estimated from reference gene primer amplification. The method was immunoSEQ multiplex PCR; TCRdb's version includes in-frame clones alone and lacks a portion of them. V, J and clone size are those of that table, while D and trimming were read from the DNA. There are over 150,000 clones in the sample; about nine tenths occur only once, and around 1.1% lies in the top ten. Per germline, CDR1 SGDLS and CDR2 YYNGEE. Trimming removed 4 bases from V and 4 bases from J; junction bases left unmatched: 12. The length of the CDR3 is 16 residues. Input material: peripheral blood. The sequence came from a man aged 30 to 45 with acute or convalescent COVID-19. This chain uses TRBV9 with TRBJ1-2, with 8 bases aligning to TRBD1. CDR3 region: CASSIPRTGISYGYTF. The CDR3 nucleotides read TGTGCCAGCAGCATACCCCGGACAGGGATATCCTATGGCTACACCTTC. The whole variable domain, filled in from reference TRBV9 and TRBJ1-2, reads DSGVTQTPKHLITATGQRVTLRCSPRSGDLSVYWYQQSLDQGLQFLIQYYNGEERAKGNILERFSAQQFPDLHSELNLSSLELGDSALYFCASSIPRTGISYGYTFGSGTRLTVV.